One TCR beta chain is described in this entry. Its specific antigen is unknown. Qualities for individual bases were not recorded, and no much larger clone is one base off. Taken from the germline V gene (reference sequence), the CDR1 and CDR2 loops are LNHDA and SQIVND. Germline trimming amounts to 2 bases on V and 8 bases on J, with 4 as the count of junction bases outside the gene matches. The cysteine opens and the phenylalanine closes a CDR3 of 14 amino acids. Only the CDR3 DNA stays, 42 bases, in frame from base 1. Receptors were amplified or captured by the immunoSEQ multiplex PCR assay. For the multiplex PCR, a mixture combining 60 forward primers for TCR Vbeta segments and 13 reverse primers for TCR Jbeta segments was used. A multiplex PCR assay on genomic DNA amplified the CDR3 region of rearranged TCR beta genes. On the Illumina HiSeq System, the amplified TCR beta libraries were sequenced as 87-base-pair reads. The source study handled its data this way. In a later analysis, about 80 million unique TCR beta chains were counted across the 500 to 700 repertoires, and roughly 11 million of these chains were shared by at least two donors. To remove PCR and sequencing errors, raw reads were error-corrected and collapsed into unique sequences using a nearest-neighbor algorithm that merged closely related sequences. CDR3 sequences were aligned to IMGT reference sequences to assign V, D and J gene segments. For a sequence to be retained, at least a six-nucleotide match to both a V gene segment and a J gene segment was required. Rearrangements were called productive when the CDR3 lacked stop codons and stayed in frame with V and J; all others were non-productive. CDR3 was defined by IMGT convention, running from the second conserved V-encoded cysteine to the conserved J-encoded phenylalanine. In an earlier analysis of 500 to 650 of the donors, sequences lacking an unambiguous match to a single V gene segment were excluded. In an earlier analysis of more than 500 of the donors, a V segment was called functional when productive rearrangements were above 56.7%, and segregating when the standard deviation between donors exceeded 5%. A statistical classification framework was built to diagnose cytomegalovirus status from the catalog of TCR beta chain sequences. In a later analysis, TCR nucleotide sequences were compared against IMGT/GENE-DB human TR gene sequences so that V and J genes could be assigned. Using the TCRdist pipeline, a later analysis assigned CDR3 sequences along with most-parsimonious VDJ recombination scenarios. In a later analysis, every TCR beta chain was defined by the combination of its CDR3 amino acid sequence and its V-gene family, and reads without a unique V-gene family were dropped. In a later analysis, nearly 600 highly shared, low-generation-probability nucleotide sequences were removed to address suspected cross-contamination and a sequencing artifact. In a later analysis, a clonal expansion index was calculated for each public chain from normalized within-repertoire ranks of inferred template counts. In a later analysis, generation probabilities were computed with a VDJ recombination model fitted to out-of-frame rearrangements, and the resulting probabilities were checked against IGoR. A later analysis scored TCR-TCR, TCR-HLA and TCR-CMV co-occurrence with hypergeometric tests, applying a repertoire-size bias correction to TCR pairs. To estimate false discovery rates, a later analysis permuted the HLA or CMV assignments 20 times. In a later analysis, co-occurring TCRs were grouped using DBSCAN, with TCRdist sequence similarity added in when clustering inside HLA-allele-positive subsets. Co-occurrence clustering excluded repertoires with fewer than 30,000 or more than 120,000 public chains, plus five with anomalous nucleotide sharing. TCRdb holds this immuneACCESS table with in-frame rearrangements only. Some clones are missing; in checked studies, unresolved V genes explain under half, and the rest has no known cause. The DNA was the basis for D and trimming; V, J and clone size are from that table. This sample is represented by 150,000 to 200,000 clones; about 80% of them were singletons. The top ten clonotypes cover approximately 1% of the sample.

This sample was included in a study of cytomegalovirus exposure and HLA in healthy donors (dated 2017 in TCRdb). At the level of the whole study: An earlier analysis of fewer than 750 of the donors reported approximately 260 Gb of sequence data and 117 million unique TCR beta sequences obtained from around 180 million T cells. Roughly 300 gigabases of sequencing data and around 85 million unique TCR sequences made up an early release that covered some 640 HLA-typed donors. The genetic ancestry cluster associated with self-reported Caucasian donors included 81% of the roughly 400 genotyped donors. The aim of the study was to test whether cataloging public T cell receptors could identify signatures of past pathogen exposure. The T cell repertoires of 550 to 850 subjects were profiled by immunosequencing and related to cytomegalovirus serostatus. Along with the approximately 700-subject first cohort, a separate validation cohort of 120 different subjects was used. To predict cytomegalovirus infection status, the study combined high-throughput TCR immunosequencing, statistical association of individual TCRs with disease status, and machine learning. To study patterns of TCR occurrence, a later analysis re-analyzed previously published TCR beta repertoires from around 670 donors and added high-resolution HLA genotyping. The later analysis used no new phenotypic data to find candidate immune exposures, relying instead on TCR beta sequences and their occurrence across donors. An earlier analysis of 500 to 650 of the donors applied high-throughput TCR beta sequencing to assess whether each TCR beta V gene segment acted as functional or pseudogenic. Alongside the repertoire data, information on donor age, sex, ethnicity and CMV serostatus was compiled. In a later genetic analysis, genome-wide SNP genotypes for about 55% of the roughly 670 donors were used, and that subset was treated as a discovery cohort. Every discovery cohort repertoire had been produced on one sequencing platform. Class I and class II HLA loci were covered by the typing at four-digit resolution. The number of donors typed differed by locus, with about 629-630 for A, B, C, DRB1 and DQB1, roughly 520 for DQA1, 600 to 610 for DPA1, and about 450 for DPB1. Five DR-DQ haplotypes were treated as single units for association and clustering because of strong linkage in the cohort. Across about 370 genotyped donors of the cohort, an average of roughly 250,000 unique TCR beta nucleotide sequences per donor were sequenced, and 15% to 20% of those sequences were non-productive. Points the paper makes about the study in general: The classifier was reported to diagnose cytomegalovirus status with high specificity and sensitivity in both the original cohort and the validation cohort. Only TCR beta chains were sequenced in this cohort, and the absence of alpha or paired-chain data limited detectable features. A later analysis found that TCR association rates varied across HLA loci, with DRB1 alleles showing the most associated TCRs and HLA-C alleles the fewest. When HLA alleles, especially DR and DQ, strongly co-occurred, attributing TCR associations to individual alleles was difficult. Compared with the approximately 700-donor mean, donors in an Asian-associated ancestry cluster had fewer N-insertions in productive TCRs, according to a later genetic analysis. Linkage disequilibrium might explain the correlated functional status among segregating V segments, but an unknown experimental factor could not be excluded. According to the authors, the approach could potentially be generalized to other disease states and immunological phenotypes. A total of 150 to 200 TCR beta chains were listed by the study as associated with cytomegalovirus. Most TCR sequences were observed very rarely across donors, whereas some public TCRs were present in many individuals. The sequencing pipeline was judged likely to have produced a cluster of highly shared sequence variants as a technical artifact. In an earlier analysis of 587 of the donors, most TCR beta V segments appeared in productive rearrangements about 87% or about 30% of the time, broadly matching IMGT annotations. In a later analysis, several top co-occurrence clusters were reported to appear linked to parvovirus B19, influenza, CMV and Epstein-Barr virus. A further reported finding was that TCR beta sequences accurately predicted the HLA-A and HLA-B alleles for most subjects in the first cohort. V-gene and J-gene trimming of TCR beta chains was associated with a missense DCLRE1C variant in a later genetic analysis, and the association was replicated in an independent cohort. At a false discovery rate of 0.05, a later analysis linked roughly 17,000 TCR beta sequences to specific HLA alleles. Because counts were too low, roughly 16 rarely observed V segments, including chromosome 9 orphons, were excluded from the earlier analysis of around 590 of the donors. The 87-base-pair reads could not distinguish some IMGT-functional V segments, including TRBV6-2 and TRBV6-3, so those segments were excluded. The presence/absence analyses assumed that sequencing depth was roughly uniform across donors, and that assumption may not be true. A later analysis found that most CMV-associated TCR beta chains appeared HLA-restricted, with HLA associations seemingly driven largely by CMV exposure. HLA typing was unavailable for some donors at each locus, so association tests used only the typed subset. In a later analysis, HLA-associated TCR beta chains were found to be more clonally expanded and to have lower generation probabilities than equally common non-associated chains. For the cohort, immune exposure information was limited to CMV serostatus. In vitro tests confirmed that a few of the cytomegalovirus-associated TCR beta chains recognize cytomegalovirus antigens.

The cohort comprised 550 to 700 healthy bone marrow donors. Cohort members were all nominally healthy when sampled, although unrecorded immune exposures were likely present. The donor tested CMV seronegative, placing the donor among the 350 or so seronegative members of the cohort. A peripheral blood sample was provided by each donor, and peripheral blood mononuclear cells were used for TCR beta sequencing. Genomic DNA was extracted from the blood cell samples with the Qiagen DNeasy Blood Extraction Kit. This clonotype was obtained from a woman aged 40 to 49 in good health and CMV-seronegative. The receptor chain draws on TRBV19 and TRBJ2-2; TRBD1 aligns with 8 central bases. The source material was PBMCs. The nucleotide sequence is given as TGTGCCAGTAGTATAAACAGGGGGAGTGGGGAGCTGTTTTTT. Its protein reads: CASSINRGSGELFF.